This TCR beta chain appears in the sequencing data of a study of PD-1 blockade in classical Hodgkin lymphoma. Overall study: Patients were given intravenous nivolumab, 3 mg/kg, every 2 weeks. Study outcomes and limitations: Relative to healthy donors, newly diagnosed patients reportedly had lower baseline TCR diversity, which was reported as lower still in relapsed/refractory patients. CD4+ TCR diversity rose significantly by C4D1, and CD8+ TCR diversity did not. Exclusion was the outcome for patients who began nivolumab under 1 year after ASCT.

This clone was observed a handful of times. Its matching antigen is unknown. Measured with immunoSEQ multiplex PCR; TCRdb has only the in-frame clones, and not every one. The sample has 20,000 to 25,000 clones, approximately 79% seen once. The V and J ends lost 8 bases and 8 bases respectively, with 13 bases between them. Germline-derived CDR1 and CDR2 are MNHEY and SVGAGI. The CDR3 runs 12 residues. Time point defined: cycle 4 day 1 (C4D1), after more than 5 weeks of nivolumab. The patients all showed relapse after autologous stem cell transplantation, while their brentuximab vedotin exposure varied. The study purified CD4+ T cells from thawed PBMCs using magnetic negative selection.

The receptor was isolated from a human donor with classical Hodgkin lymphoma. The chain has TRBV6-5 and TRBJ1-5; D call uncertain. This material consisted of CD4+ T cells from blood, taken before the fourth cycle of nivolumab. CDR3 sequence (DNA): TGTGCCAGCGGCCACCGAAGGGAGCCCCAGCATTTT. Its protein is CASGHRREPQHF.